This TCR beta chain was sequenced during a study of blood T cell repertoires in COVID-19. As for the study in general: In each case, the material was cDNA or gDNA derived from T cells, B-cell-depleted T cells, or PBMCs.

Authors' data handling: Amplification of reference gene primers was used by the study to estimate nucleated cell counts. Using immunoSEQ multiplex PCR, the repertoire was profiled, and TCRdb retains in-frame clones only, with some absent. V, J and clone size are taken as reported in that table, and D and trimming were inferred from the DNA itself. The data show approximately 140,000 clones, with about 83% seen just once and more than 4.5% held by the top ten. The CDR3 contains 16 residues. V was clipped by 3 bases and J by 1 base; unmatched bases: 4. Looked up from germline, CDR1 is LNHNV and CDR2 is YYDKDF (reference sequence).

The gene calls are TRBV15 and TRBJ2-2, with TRBD1 identical over 8 bases. The specimen was PBMCs or T cells enriched from blood (not recorded which). The TCR comes from a woman between 45 and 65 years old who had been exposed to COVID-19. The CDR3 nucleotides read TGTGCCACCAGCAGGAACAGGGGGAGGAACACCGGGGAGCTGTTTTTT. Amino acids: CATSRNRGRNTGELFF.